Sequencing of this T cell receptor (beta chain) was carried out in a study of blood T cell repertoires in COVID-19. The CDR3 has 14 amino acids. V lost 4 bases and J 4 bases, leaving 12 bases between the germline ends. CDR1 is SGDLS, CDR2 YYNGEE, per germline. Sequencing used immunoSEQ multiplex PCR; TCRdb keeps in-frame clones, though not all of them. The sample includes about 300,000 clones, approximately 90% of them seen just once. The V gene is TRBV9, the J gene TRBJ2-1, with D maybe TRBD2 (5 bases). The sequenced material came from PBMCs or T cells enriched from blood (not recorded which). The clonotype originates from a woman aged 18-29 years who had recovered from COVID-19. Here the CDR3 DNA reads TGTGCCAGCAGCCCGTCGACTACTTACAATGAGCAGTTCTTC. Translating gives CASSPSTTYNEQFF.